The entry below gives a single T cell receptor beta chain sequence along with its context. The record originates from a study of blood T cell repertoires in COVID-19. Sequencing was performed with immunoSEQ multiplex PCR; in TCRdb, only in-frame clones are kept and a portion is missing. The sample lists roughly 160,000 clones; more than 65% were seen once. V was cut by 6 bases and J by 2 bases, with 16 bases left in between. The germline V gene has CDR1 LGHDT and CDR2 YNNKEL (reference sequence). The CDR3 is 15 residues long. This TCR was recovered from a woman aged 60-70 years with COVID-19, enrolled during active disease. The specimen was peripheral blood. The V and J genes are TRBV3-1 (or the pseudogene TRBV3-2) and TRBJ1-1, with a weak D call TRBD1 (6 bases). The CDR3 DNA follows: TGTGCCAGCAGATTCACCCTGGGGGCCAACACTGAAGCTTTCTTT. Translated, it gives CASRFTLGANTEAFF.